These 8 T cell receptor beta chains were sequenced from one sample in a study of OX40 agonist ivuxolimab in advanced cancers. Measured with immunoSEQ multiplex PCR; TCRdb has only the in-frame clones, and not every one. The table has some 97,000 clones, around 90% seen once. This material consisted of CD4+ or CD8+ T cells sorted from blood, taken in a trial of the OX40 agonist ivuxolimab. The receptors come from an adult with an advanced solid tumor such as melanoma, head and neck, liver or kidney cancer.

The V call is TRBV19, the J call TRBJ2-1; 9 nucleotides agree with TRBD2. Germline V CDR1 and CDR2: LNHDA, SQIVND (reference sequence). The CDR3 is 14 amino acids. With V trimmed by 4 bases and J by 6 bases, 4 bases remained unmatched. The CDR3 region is CASSTGLAFNEQFF. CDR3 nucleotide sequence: TGTGCCAGTAGTACGGGACTAGCCTTCAATGAGCAGTTCTTC. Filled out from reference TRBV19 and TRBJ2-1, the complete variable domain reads DGGITQSPKYLFRKEGQNVTLSCEQNLNHDAMYWYRQDPGQGLRLIYYSQIVNDFQKGDIAEGYSVSREKKESFPLTVTSAQKNPTAFYLCASSTGLAFNEQFFGPGTRLTVL.

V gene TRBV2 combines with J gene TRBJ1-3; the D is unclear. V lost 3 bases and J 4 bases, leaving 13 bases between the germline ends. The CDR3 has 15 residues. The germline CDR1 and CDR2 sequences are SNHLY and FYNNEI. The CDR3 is CASSDPGLGGNTIYF. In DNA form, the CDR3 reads TGTGCCAGCAGTGATCCGGGTTTGGGGGGAAACACCATATATTTT.

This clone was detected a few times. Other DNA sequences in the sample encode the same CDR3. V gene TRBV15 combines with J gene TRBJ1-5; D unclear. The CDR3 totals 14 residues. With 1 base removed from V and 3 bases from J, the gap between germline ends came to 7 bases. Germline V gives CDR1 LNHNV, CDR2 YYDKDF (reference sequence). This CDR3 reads CATSRGGPNQPQHF. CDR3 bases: TGTGCCACCAGCAGAGGCGGCCCCAATCAGCCCCAGCATTTT.

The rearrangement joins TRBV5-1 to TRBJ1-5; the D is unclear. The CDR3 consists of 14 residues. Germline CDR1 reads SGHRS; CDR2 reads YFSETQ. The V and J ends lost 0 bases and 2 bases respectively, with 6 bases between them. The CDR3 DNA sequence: TGCGCCAGCAGCTTGGATGGGGGCAATCAGCCCCAGCATTTT. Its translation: CASSLDGGNQPQHF.

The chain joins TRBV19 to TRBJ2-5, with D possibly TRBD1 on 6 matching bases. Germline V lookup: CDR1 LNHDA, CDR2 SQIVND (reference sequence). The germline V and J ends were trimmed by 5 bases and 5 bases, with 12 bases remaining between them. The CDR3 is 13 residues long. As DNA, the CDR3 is TGTGCCAGTAGTCAATCTAGGGGGGAGACCCAGTACTTC. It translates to CASSQSRGETQYF.

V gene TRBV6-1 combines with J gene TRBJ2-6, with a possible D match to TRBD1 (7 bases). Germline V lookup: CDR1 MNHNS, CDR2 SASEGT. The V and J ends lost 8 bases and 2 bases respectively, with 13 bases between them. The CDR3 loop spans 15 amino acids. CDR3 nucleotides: TGTGCCAGCTCCCCAGGGGGGCCTGGGGCCAACGTCCTGACTTTC. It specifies CASSPGGPGANVLTF.

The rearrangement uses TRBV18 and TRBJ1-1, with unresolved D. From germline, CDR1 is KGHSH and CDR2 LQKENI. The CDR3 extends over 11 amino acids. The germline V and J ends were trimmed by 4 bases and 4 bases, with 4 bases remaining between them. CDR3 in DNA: TGTGCCAGCTCACATGGCACTGAAGCTTTCTTT. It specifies CASSHGTEAFF. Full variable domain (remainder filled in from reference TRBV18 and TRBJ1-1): NAGVMQNPRHLVRRRGQEARLRCSPMKGHSHVYWYRQLPEEGLKFMVYLQKENIIDESGMPKERFSAEFPKEGPSILRIQQVVRGDSAAYFCASSHGTEAFFGQGTRLTVV.

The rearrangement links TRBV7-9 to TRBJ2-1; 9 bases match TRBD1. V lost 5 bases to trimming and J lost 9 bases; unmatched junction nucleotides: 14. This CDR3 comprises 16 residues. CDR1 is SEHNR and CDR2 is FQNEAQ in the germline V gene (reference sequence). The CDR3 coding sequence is TGTGCCAGCAGCCCCGAGACAGGGGGTCCTGGAGGTGAGCAGTTCTTC. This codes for CASSPETGGPGGEQFF.